This TCR beta chain was recorded in a study of OX40 agonist ivuxolimab in advanced cancers. General observations from the study: Both CD4+ and CD8+ T cell populations in blood had undergone clonal expansion by week 6 at 0.1 to 3.0 mg/kg.

Comment on this clone: Its antigen remains unidentified.

Trimming took 0 bases from V and 5 from J; bases not matched to a gene: 7. CDR1 is LNHNV, CDR2 YYDKDF, per germline (reference sequence). The CDR3 extends over 17 amino acids. Data came from immunoSEQ multiplex PCR; TCRdb stores just in-frame clones and leaves some out. The data show more than 55,000 clones, 90% to 95% seen once. V usage is TRBV15 and J usage is TRBJ2-3, with 11 nucleotides matching TRBD1. The source was CD4+ or CD8+ T cells sorted from blood, collected in a trial of the OX40 agonist ivuxolimab. The clonotype was recovered from an adult with an advanced solid tumor such as melanoma, head and neck, liver or kidney cancer. The CDR3 region has the DNA TGTGCCACCAGCAGAGACCGGACAGGGGGCTCCGGAGATACGCAGTATTTT. It specifies CATSRDRTGGSGDTQYF.